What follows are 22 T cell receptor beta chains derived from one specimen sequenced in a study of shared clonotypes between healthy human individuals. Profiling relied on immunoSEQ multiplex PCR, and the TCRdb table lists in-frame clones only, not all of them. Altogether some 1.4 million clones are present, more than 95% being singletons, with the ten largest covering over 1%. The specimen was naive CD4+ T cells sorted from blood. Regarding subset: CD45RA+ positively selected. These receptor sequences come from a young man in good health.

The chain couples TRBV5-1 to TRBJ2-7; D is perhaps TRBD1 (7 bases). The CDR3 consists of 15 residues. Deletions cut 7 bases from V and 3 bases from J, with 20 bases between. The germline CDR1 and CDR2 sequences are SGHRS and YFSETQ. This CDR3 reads CASHLAGGLSYEQYF. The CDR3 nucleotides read TGCGCCAGCCACCTCGCAGGGGGGCTTAGCTACGAGCAGTACTTC.

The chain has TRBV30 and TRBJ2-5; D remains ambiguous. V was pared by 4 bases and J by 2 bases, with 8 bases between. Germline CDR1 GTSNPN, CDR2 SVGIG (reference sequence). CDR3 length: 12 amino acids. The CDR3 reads CAWTATQETQYF. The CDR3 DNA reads TGTGCCTGGACAGCCACACAAGAGACCCAGTACTTC. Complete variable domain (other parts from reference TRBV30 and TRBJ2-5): SQTIHQWPATLVQPVGSPLSLECTVEGTSNPNLYWYRQAAGRGLQLLFYSVGIGQISSEVPQNLSASRPQDRQFILSSKKLLLSDSGFYLCAWTATQETQYFGPGTRLLVL.

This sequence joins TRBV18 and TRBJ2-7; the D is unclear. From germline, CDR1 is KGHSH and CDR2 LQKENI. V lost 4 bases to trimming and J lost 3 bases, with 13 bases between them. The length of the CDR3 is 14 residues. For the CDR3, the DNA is TGTGCCAGCTCACTAGGTGGGGTGGGCTACGAGCAGTACTTC. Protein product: CASSLGGVGYEQYF. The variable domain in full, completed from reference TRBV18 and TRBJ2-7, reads NAGVMQNPRHLVRRRGQEARLRCSPMKGHSHVYWYRQLPEEGLKFMVYLQKENIIDESGMPKERFSAEFPKEGPSILRIQQVVRGDSAAYFCASSLGGVGYEQYFGPGTRLTVT.

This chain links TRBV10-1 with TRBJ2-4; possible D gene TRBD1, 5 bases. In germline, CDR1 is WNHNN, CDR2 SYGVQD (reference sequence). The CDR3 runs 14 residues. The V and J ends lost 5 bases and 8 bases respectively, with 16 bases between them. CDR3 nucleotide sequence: TGCGCCAGCAGTTTTGACAGAAATGGCTACATTCAGTACTTC. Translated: CASSFDRNGYIQYF.

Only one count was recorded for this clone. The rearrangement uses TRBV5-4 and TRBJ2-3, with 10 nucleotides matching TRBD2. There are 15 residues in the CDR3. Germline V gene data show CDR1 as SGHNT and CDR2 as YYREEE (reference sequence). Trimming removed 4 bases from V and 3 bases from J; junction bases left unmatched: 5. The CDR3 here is CASSPSGRGTDTQYF. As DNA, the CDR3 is TGTGCCAGCAGCCCTAGCGGGAGAGGGACAGATACGCAGTATTTT.

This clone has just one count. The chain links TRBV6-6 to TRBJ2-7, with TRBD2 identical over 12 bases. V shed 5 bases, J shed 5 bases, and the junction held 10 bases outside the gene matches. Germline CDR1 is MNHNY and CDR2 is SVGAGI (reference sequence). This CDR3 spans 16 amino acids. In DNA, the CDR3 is TGTGCCAGCAGTGTCACTAGCGGGAGGAAACCCCACGAGCAGTACTTC. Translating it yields CASSVTSGRKPHEQYF.

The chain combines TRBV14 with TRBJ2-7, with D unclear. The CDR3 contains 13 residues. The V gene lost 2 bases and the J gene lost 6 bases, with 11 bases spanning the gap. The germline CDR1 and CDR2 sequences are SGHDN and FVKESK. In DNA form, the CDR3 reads TGTGCCAGCAGCCAAAACCCCTTCCGCGAGCAGTACTTC. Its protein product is CASSQNPFREQYF.

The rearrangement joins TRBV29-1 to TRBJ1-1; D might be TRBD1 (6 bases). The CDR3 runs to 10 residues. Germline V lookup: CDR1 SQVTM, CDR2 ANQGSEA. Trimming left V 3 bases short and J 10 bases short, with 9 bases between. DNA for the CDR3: TGCAGCGTTGATCAGGGGAGAGCTTTCTTT. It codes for CSVDQGRAFF.

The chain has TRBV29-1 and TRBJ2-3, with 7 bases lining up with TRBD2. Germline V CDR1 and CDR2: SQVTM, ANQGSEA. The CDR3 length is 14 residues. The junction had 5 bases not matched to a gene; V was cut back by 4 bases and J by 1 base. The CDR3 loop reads CSVVRTSRTDTQYF. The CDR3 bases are TGCAGCGTTGTTAGGACTAGTCGCACAGATACGCAGTATTTT.

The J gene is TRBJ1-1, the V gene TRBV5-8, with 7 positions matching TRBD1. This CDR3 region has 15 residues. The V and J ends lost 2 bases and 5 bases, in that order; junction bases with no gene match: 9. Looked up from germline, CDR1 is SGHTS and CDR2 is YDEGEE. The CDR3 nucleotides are TGTGCCAGCAGCTTCCGGGACAGCCTAAAGACTGAAGCTTTCTTT. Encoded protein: CASSFRDSLKTEAFF.

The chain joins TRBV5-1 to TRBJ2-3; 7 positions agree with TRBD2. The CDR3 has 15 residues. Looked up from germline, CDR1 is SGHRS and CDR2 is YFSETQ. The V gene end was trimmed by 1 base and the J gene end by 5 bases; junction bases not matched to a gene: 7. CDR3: CASSLRGVGRDTQYF. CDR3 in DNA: TGCGCCAGCAGCTTGCGGGGGGTTGGGAGAGATACGCAGTATTTT. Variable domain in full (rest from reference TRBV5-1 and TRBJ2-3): KAGVTQTPRYLIKTRGQQVTLSCSPISGHRSVSWYQQTPGQGLQFLFEYFSETQRNKGNFPGRFSGRQFSNSRSEMNVSTLELGDSALYLCASSLRGVGRDTQYFGPGTRLTVL.

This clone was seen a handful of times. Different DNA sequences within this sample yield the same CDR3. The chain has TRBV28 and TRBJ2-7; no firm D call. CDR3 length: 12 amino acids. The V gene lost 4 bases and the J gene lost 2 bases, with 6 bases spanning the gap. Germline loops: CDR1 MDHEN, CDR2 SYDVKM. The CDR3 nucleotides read TGTGCCAGCAGTTCCGGTACCTACGAGCAGTACTTC. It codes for CASSSGTYEQYF. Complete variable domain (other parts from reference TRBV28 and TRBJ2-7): DVKVTQSSRYLVKRTGEKVFLECVQDMDHENMFWYRQDPGLGLRLIYFSYDVKMKEKGDIPEGYSVSREKKERFSLILESASTNQTSMYLCASSSGTYEQYFGPGTRLTVT.

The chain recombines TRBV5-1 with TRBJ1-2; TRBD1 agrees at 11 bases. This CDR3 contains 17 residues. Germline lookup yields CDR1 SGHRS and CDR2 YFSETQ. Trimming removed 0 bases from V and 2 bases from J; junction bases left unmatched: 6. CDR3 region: CASSLGPGTGGNYGYTF. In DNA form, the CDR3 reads TGCGCCAGCAGCTTGGGACCCGGGACAGGGGGAAACTATGGCTACACCTTC.

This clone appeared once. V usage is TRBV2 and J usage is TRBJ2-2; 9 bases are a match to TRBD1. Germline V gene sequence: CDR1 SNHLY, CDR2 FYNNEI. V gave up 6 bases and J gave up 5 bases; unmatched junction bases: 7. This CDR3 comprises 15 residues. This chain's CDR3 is CASSRTGVITGELFF. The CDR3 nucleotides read TGTGCCAGCAGCCGGACAGGGGTTATTACCGGGGAGCTGTTTTTT.

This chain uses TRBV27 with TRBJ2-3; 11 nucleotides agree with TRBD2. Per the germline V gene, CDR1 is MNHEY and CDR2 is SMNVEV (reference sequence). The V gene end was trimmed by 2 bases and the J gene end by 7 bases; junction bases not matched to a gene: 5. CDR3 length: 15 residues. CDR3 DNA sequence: TGTGCCAGCAGTTTAGGGCGACTAGCGGGAAATACGCAGTATTTT. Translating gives CASSLGRLAGNTQYF.

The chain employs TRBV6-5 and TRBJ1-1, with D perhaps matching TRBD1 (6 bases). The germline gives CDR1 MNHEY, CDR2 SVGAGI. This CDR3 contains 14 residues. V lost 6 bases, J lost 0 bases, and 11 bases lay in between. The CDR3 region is CASRDSILNTEAFF. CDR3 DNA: TGTGCCAGCAGGGACAGCATCTTGAACACTGAAGCTTTCTTT.

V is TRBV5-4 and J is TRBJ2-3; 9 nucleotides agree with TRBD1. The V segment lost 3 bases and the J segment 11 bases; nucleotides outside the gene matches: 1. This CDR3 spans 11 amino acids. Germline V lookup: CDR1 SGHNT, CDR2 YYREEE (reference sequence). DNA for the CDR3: TGTGCCAGCAGCTGGGGACAGGGGCAGTATTTT. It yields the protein CASSWGQGQYF.

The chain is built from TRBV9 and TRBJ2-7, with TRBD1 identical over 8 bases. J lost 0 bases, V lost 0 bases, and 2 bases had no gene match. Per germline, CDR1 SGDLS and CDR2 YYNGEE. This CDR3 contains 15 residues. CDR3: CASSVAGGFSYEQYF. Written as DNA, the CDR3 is TGTGCCAGCAGCGTAGCAGGGGGCTTCTCCTACGAGCAGTACTTC.

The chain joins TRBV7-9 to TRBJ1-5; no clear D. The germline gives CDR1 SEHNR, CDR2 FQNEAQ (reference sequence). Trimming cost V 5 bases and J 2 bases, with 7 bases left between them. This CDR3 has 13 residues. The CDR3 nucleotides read TGTGCCAGCAGCCATGCGGGCAATCAGCCCCAGCATTTT. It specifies CASSHAGNQPQHF.

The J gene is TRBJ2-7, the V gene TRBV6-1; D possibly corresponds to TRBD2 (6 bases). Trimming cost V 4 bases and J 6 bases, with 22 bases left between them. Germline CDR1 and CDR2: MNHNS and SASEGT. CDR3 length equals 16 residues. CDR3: CASSAVNLAGSGEQYF. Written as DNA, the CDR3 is TGTGCCAGCAGTGCGGTGAATCTGGCGGGATCTGGCGAGCAGTACTTC.

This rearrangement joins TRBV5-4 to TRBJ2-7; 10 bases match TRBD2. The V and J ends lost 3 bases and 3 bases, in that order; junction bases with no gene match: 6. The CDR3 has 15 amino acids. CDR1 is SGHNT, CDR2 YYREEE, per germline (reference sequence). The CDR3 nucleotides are TGTGCCAGCAGCTCGGAGGGACTAGCGCTCTACGAGCAGTACTTC. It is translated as CASSSEGLALYEQYF.

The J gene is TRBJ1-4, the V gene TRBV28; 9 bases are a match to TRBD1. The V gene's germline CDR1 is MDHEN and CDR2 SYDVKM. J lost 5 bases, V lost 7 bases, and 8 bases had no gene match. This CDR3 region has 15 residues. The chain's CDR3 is CASNDPGQGNEKLFF. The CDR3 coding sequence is TGTGCCAGCAACGACCCGGGACAGGGCAATGAAAAACTGTTTTTT.